The TCR beta chain described here comes from a study of human T cells and chemical hapten exposure. Whole-study findings and limits: TCRs whose frequency exceeded 1 in 1000 remained the same following DPC sensitization.

It was the library that attached unique molecular identifiers to individual cDNA molecules. TCRdb re-derived calls from the RACE reads in MiXCR, one entry per CDR3 protein. The data contain 65,000 to 80,000 distinct CDR3 sequences, over 7% of them singletons. Time point denoted: healthy volunteer bleed at 6 weeks. Extraction yielded total RNA from whole blood (unfractionated). Deletions cut 6 bases from V and 3 bases from J, with 16 bases between. Germline V gene lookup returns CDR1 SGHTA and CDR2 FQGNSA. CDR3 length: 15 residues. Turning to this clonotype: What it recognizes is unknown.

This receptor was identified in a male donor in good health. Some clones in this sample may be carry-over from other donors' samples. The chain employs TRBV7-2 and TRBJ2-3, with TRBD2 as a possible D gene (7 bases). The material sequenced was whole blood. The chain's CDR3 is CASRAGHWGTDTQYF. In DNA, the CDR3 is TGTGCCAGCAGAGCGGGACACTGGGGAACAGATACGCAGTATTTT. The complete variable domain, with remaining parts taken from reference TRBV7-2 and TRBJ2-3, reads GAGVSQSPSNKVTEKGKDVELRCDPISGHTALYWYRQSLGQGLEFLIYFQGNSAPDKSGLPSDRFSAERTGGSVSTLTIQRTQQEDSAVYLCASRAGHWGTDTQYFGPGTRLTVL.